This T cell receptor beta chain is from a study of T-cell reconstitution after alpha-beta-depleted transplantation in children. Overall study findings and caveats: T-cell counts and diversity were attributed mostly to newly produced T cells one year after transplant.

Preparation of the TCRbeta library was carried out with unique molecular identifiers. MiXCR, run by TCRdb on the PCR reads, gives a single entry per CDR3 protein. The sample lists hundreds of thousands of distinct CDR3 sequences, over 9% seen once, with approximately 7.6% in the top ten. This clonotype was seen repeatedly, ten times or more. The antigen remains undetermined. This sequence originates from a boy under two years old with acute myeloid leukemia, due to receive a stem cell transplant. This sample comprised PBMCs, obtained before TCRalphabeta/CD19-depleted stem cell transplant.

The CDR3 loop is CASSQEGRNTEAFF. The CDR3 nucleotides are TGTGCCAGCAGCCAAGAAGGGCGGAACACTGAAGCTTTCTTT. The chain is built from TRBV3-1 and TRBJ1-1; D is unclear. The CDR3 totals 14 residues. The ends were cut back, 0 bases at V and 1 base at J, with 6 bases in the middle. Per the germline V gene, CDR1 is LGHDT and CDR2 is YNNKEL (reference sequence).